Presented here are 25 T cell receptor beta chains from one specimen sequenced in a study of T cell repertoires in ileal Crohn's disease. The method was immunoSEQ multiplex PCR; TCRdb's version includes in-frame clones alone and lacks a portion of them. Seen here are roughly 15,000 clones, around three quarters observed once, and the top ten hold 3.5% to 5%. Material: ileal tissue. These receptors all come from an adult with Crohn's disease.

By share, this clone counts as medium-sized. The CDR3 sequence is CASSADWGQDNEQFF. CDR3 DNA sequence: TGTGCCAGCAGCGCCGATTGGGGGCAAGACAATGAGCAGTTCTTC. The J gene is TRBJ2-1, the V gene TRBV7-8; D may be TRBD1 (6 bases). The length of the CDR3 is 15 residues. Germline V gene sequence: CDR1 SGHVS, CDR2 FQNEAQ. The V and J ends lost 5 bases and 5 bases respectively, with 16 bases between them.

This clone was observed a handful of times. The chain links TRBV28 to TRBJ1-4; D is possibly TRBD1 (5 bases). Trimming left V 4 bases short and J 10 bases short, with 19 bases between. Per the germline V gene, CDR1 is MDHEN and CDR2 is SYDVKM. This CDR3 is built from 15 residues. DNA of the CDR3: TGTGCCAGCAGTTCCCGGGGGAACCGGTACGGAAAACTGTTTTTT. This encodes CASSSRGNRYGKLFF.

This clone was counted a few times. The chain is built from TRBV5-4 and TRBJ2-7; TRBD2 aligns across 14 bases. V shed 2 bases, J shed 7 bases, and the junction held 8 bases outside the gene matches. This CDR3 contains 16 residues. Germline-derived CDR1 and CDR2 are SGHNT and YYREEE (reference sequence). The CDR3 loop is CASSFGTSGSMGEQYV. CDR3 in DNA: TGTGCCAGCAGCTTTGGGACTAGCGGGAGTATGGGGGAGCAGTACGTC.

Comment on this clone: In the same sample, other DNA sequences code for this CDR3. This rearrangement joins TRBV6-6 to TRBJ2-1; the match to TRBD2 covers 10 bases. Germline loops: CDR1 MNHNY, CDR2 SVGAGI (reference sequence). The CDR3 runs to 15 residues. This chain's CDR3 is CAHRVSGGAGNEQFF. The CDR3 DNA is TGTGCTCACCGCGTCAGCGGGGGGGCCGGGAATGAGCAGTTCTTC.

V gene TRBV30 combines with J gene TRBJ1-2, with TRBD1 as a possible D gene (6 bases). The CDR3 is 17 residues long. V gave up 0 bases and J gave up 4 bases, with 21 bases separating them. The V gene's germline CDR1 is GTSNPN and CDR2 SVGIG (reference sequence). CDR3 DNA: TGTGCCTGGAGTGTACCAGGGGCCCCCTCAGTCATCTATGGCTACACCTTC. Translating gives CAWSVPGAPSVIYGYTF. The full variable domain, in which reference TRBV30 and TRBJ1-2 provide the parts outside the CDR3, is SQTIHQWPATLVQPVGSPLSLECTVEGTSNPNLYWYRQAAGRGLQLLFYSVGIGQISSEVPQNLSASRPQDRQFILSSKKLLLSDSGFYLCAWSVPGAPSVIYGYTFGSGTRLTVV.

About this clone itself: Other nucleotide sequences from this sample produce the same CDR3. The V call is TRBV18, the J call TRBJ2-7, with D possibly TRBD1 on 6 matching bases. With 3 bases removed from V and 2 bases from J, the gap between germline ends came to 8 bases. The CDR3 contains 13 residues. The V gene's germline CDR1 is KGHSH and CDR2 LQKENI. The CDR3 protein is CASSPGQTYEQYF. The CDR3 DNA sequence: TGTGCCAGCTCACCGGGACAAACCTACGAGCAGTACTTC. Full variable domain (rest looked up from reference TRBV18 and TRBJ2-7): NAGVMQNPRHLVRRRGQEARLRCSPMKGHSHVYWYRQLPEEGLKFMVYLQKENIIDESGMPKERFSAEFPKEGPSILRIQQVVRGDSAAYFCASSPGQTYEQYFGPGTRLTVT.

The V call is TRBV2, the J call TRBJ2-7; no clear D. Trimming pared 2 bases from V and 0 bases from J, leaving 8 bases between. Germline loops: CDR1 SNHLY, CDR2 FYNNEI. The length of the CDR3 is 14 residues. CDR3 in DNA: TGTGCCAGCAGTGAAAGGAGTTACTCCTACGAGCAGTACTTC. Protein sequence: CASSERSYSYEQYF.

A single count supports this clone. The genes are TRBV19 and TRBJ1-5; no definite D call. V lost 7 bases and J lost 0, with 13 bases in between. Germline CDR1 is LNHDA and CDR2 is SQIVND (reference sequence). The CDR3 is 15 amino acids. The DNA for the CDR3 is TGTGCCAGTACGGGAGGTTCGTATAGCAATCAGCCCCAGCATTTT. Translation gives CASTGGSYSNQPQHF. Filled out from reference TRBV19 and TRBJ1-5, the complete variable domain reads DGGITQSPKYLFRKEGQNVTLSCEQNLNHDAMYWYRQDPGQGLRLIYYSQIVNDFQKGDIAEGYSVSREKKESFPLTVTSAQKNPTAFYLCASTGGSYSNQPQHFGDGTRLSIL.

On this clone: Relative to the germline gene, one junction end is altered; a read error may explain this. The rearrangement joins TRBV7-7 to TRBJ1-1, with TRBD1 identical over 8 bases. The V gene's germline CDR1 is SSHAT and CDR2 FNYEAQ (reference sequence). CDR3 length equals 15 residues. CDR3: CASSARDRMNTEAFF. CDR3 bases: TGTGCTAGCAGCGCCCGGGACAGGATGAACACTGAAGCTTTCTTT. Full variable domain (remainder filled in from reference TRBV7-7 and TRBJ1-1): GAGVSQSPRYKVTKRGQDVTLRCDPISSHATLYWYQQALGQGPEFLTYFNYEAQPDKSGLPSDRFSAERPEGSISTLTIQRTEQRDSAMYRCASSARDRMNTEAFFGQGTRLTVV.

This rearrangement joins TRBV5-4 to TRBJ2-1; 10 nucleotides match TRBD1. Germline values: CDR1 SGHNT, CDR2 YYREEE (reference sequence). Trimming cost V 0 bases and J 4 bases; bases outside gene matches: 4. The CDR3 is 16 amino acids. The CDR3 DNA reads TGTGCCAGCAGCTTGGCCAGGACAGGGGGATACAATGAGCAGTTCTTC. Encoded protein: CASSLARTGGYNEQFF. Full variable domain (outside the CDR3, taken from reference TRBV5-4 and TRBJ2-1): ETGVTQSPTHLIKTRGQQVTLRCSSQSGHNTVSWYQQALGQGPQFIFQYYREEENGRGNFPPRFSGLQFPNYSSELNVNALELDDSALYLCASSLARTGGYNEQFFGPGTRLTVL.

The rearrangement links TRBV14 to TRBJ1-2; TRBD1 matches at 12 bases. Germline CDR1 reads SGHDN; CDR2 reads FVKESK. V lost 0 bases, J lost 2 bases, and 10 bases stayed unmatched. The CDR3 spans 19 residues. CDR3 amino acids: CASSQEAGTGGGVNYGYTF. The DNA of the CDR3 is TGTGCCAGCAGCCAAGAAGCCGGGACAGGGGGCGGGGTAAACTATGGCTACACCTTC.

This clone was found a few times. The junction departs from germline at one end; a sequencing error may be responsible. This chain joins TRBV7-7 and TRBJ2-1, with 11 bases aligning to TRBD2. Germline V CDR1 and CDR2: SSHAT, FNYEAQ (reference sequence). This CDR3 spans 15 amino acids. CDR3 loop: CASSRLAGNRNEQFF. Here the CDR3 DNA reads TGTGCTAGCAGCCGACTAGCGGGAAATAGGAATGAGCAGTTCTTC.

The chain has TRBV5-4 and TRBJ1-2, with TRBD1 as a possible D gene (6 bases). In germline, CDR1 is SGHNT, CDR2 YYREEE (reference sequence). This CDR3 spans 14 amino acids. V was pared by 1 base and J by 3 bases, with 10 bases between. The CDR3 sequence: CASSLQGQDYGYTF. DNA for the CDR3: TGTGCCAGCAGCTTGCAGGGGCAAGACTATGGCTACACCTTC.

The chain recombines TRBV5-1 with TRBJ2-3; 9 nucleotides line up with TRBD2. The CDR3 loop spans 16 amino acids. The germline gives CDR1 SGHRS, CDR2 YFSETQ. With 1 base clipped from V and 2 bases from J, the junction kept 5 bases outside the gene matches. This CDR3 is CASSLSIAGATDTQYF. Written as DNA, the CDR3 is TGCGCCAGCAGCTTGTCGATAGCGGGGGCCACAGATACGCAGTATTTT.

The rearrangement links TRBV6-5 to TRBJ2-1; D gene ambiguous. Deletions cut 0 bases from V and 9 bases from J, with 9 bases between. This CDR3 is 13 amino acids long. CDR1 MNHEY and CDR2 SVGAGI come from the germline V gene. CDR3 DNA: TGTGCCAGCAGTTACTCGACTGGCGGTGAGCAGTTCTTC. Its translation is CASSYSTGGEQFF.

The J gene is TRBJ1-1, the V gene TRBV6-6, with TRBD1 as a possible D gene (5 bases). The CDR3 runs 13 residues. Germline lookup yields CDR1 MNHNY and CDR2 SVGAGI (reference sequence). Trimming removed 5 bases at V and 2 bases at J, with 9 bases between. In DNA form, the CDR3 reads TGTGCCAGCAGTCTTGACAGTAACACTGAAGCTTTCTTT. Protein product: CASSLDSNTEAFF.

The CDR3 loop reads CASSELAGDYNEQFF. CDR3 in DNA: TGTGCCAGCAGTGAACTAGCGGGAGACTACAATGAGCAGTTCTTC. The rearrangement joins TRBV6-1 to TRBJ2-1; 10 nucleotides agree with TRBD2. The CDR3 has 15 residues. V was pared by 2 bases and J by 3 bases, with 1 base of the junction left unmatched. Germline CDR1 MNHNS, CDR2 SASEGT.

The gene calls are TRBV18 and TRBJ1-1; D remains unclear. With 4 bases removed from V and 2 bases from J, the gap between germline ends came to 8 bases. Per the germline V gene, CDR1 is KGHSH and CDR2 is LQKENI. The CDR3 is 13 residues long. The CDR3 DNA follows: TGTGCCAGCTCACAGGGAGCTAACACTGAAGCTTTCTTT. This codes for CASSQGANTEAFF.

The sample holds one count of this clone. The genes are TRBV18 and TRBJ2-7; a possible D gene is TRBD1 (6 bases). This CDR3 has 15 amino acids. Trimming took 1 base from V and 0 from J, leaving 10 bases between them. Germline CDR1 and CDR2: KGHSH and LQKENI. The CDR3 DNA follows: TGTGCCAGCTCACCACTGGACAGTCCCTCCTACGAGCAGTACGTC. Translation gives CASSPLDSPSYEQYV.

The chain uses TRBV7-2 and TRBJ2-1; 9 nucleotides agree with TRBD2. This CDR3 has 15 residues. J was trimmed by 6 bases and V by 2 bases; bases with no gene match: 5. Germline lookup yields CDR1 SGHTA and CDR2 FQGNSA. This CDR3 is CASSLMAGGLNEQFF. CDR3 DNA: TGTGCCAGCAGCTTAATGGCGGGGGGGCTCAATGAGCAGTTCTTC. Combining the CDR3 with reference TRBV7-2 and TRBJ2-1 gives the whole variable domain GAGVSQSPSNKVTEKGKDVELRCDPISGHTALYWYRQSLGQGLEFLIYFQGNSAPDKSGLPSDRFSAERTGGSVSTLTIQRTQQEDSAVYLCASSLMAGGLNEQFFGPGTRLTVL.

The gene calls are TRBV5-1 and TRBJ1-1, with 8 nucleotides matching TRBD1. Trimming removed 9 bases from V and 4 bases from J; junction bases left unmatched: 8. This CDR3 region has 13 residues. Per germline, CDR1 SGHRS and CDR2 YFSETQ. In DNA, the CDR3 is TGCGCCACCAGACAGGGGTGGACCACTGAAGCTTTCTTT. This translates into CATRQGWTTEAFF.

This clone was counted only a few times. The CDR3 DNA follows: TGTGCCAGCAGCTTAGTCAGCGGGGACAATCAGCCCCAGCATTTT. Its protein is CASSLVSGDNQPQHF. V is TRBV7-2 and J is TRBJ1-5; no reliable D call. This CDR3 contains 15 residues. The ends were cut back, 1 base at V and 3 bases at J, with 10 bases in the middle. CDR1 is SGHTA and CDR2 is FQGNSA in the germline V gene.

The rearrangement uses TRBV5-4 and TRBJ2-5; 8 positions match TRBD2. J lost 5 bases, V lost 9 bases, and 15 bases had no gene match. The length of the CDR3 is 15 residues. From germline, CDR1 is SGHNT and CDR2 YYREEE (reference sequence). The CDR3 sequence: CAISNGGAFSETQYF. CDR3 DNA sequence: TGTGCCATCTCCAACGGGGGGGCGTTTAGTGAGACCCAGTACTTC.

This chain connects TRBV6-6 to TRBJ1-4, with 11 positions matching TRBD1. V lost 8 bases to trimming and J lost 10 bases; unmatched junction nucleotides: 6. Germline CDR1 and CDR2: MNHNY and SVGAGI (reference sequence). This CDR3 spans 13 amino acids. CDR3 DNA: TGTGCCAGCTGGACAGGGGGCCTGGGAAAACTGTTTTTT. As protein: CASWTGGLGKLFF.

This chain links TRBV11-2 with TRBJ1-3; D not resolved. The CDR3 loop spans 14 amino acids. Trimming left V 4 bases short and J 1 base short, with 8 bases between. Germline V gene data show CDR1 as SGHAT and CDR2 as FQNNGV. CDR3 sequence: CASSYLGSGNTIYF. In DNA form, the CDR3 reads TGTGCCAGCAGCTACCTCGGTTCTGGAAACACCATATATTTT.